The clone carrying this T cell receptor (beta chain) has ten or more counts. The antigen is undetermined. Germline CDR1 is MNHEY and CDR2 is SVGEGT. The CDR3 runs to 13 residues. The V end lost 7 bases, the J end lost 3 bases, and 11 bases lay between the germline ends. These data come from a study of regulatory T cells in long-lasting Graves disease. Findings of the study overall: Persistent cases favored TRBV28, TRBJ1-2 and TRBJ2-5. Shared public clonotypes totalled about 2,800 in persistent patients, compared with some 920 in new patients. Peripheral blood alone, not thyroid tissue, underwent study.

The time point denotes: newly diagnosed GD, antithyroid drugs for less than 3 months. The TCR library was prepared using RNA isolated from PBMCs. Graves' disease diagnosis relied on American Thyroid Association guidelines. Construction of TCR beta libraries relied on iRepertoire HTBI primers and on Arm-PCR targeting CDR3 regions. One entry per CDR3 protein results from TCRdb running MiXCR on the multiplex PCR reads. The table lists about 470,000 distinct CDR3 sequences, just under 15% of them singletons. The same data also went into a second study, on T cells in Graves' hyperthyroidism and ophthalmopathy.

The gene calls are TRBV6-2 or TRBV6-3 and TRBJ2-3; no reliable D call. This TCR came from a woman in her 30s with Graves disease. Specimen: peripheral blood mononuclear cells (PBMCs), collected at new diagnosis, from a patient treated with antithyroid drugs. The CDR3, as DNA: TGTGCCAGCACCCATTTTGGTACAGATACGCAGTATTTT. It yields the protein CASTHFGTDTQYF.